This T cell receptor (beta chain) was obtained from a study of blood T cell repertoires in COVID-19. Whole-study context: Samples of COVID-19 (acute and convalescent) were obtained from the United States, Italy and Spain. The analysed material was cDNA or gDNA that came from T cells, B-cell-depleted T cells, or PBMCs.

Enrollment of patients from Seattle took place during active infection, with longitudinal follow-up. V was pared by 1 base and J by 2 bases, with 6 bases of the junction left unmatched. Per the germline V gene, CDR1 is SGHTS and CDR2 is YDEGEE. The CDR3 has 16 residues. Authors' data handling: By means of reference gene primer amplification, nucleated cell counts were estimated. Assay: immunoSEQ multiplex PCR; the TCRdb copy retains only in-frame clones and omits some. The DNA gave D and trimming, while V, J and clone size come from that table. The table includes more than 80,000 clones, around 90% detected once.

The specimen was peripheral blood. The TCR originated in a man aged 18 to 29 with COVID-19, enrolled during active disease. J is TRBJ2-7 and V is TRBV5-8, with TRBD1 matching over 10 bases. CDR3 residues: CASSLLPGQGTYEQYF. The CDR3 bases are TGTGCCAGCAGCTTGCTCCCGGGACAGGGGACCTACGAGCAGTACTTC.